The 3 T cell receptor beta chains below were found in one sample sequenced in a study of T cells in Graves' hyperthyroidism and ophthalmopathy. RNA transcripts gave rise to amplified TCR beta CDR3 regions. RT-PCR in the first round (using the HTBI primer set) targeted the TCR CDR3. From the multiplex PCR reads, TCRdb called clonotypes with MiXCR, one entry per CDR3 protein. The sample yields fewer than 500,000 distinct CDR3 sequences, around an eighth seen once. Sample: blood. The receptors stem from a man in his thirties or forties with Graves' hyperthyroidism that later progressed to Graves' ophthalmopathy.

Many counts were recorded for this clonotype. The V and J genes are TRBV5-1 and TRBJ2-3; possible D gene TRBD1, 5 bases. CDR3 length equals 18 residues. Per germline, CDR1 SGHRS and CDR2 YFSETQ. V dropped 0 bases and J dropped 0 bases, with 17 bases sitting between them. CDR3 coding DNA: TGCGCCAGCAGCTTGGACCCTCCTCAGGGTAGGAGCACAGATACGCAGTATTTT. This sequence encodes CASSLDPPQGRSTDTQYF. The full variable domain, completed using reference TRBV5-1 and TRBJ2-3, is KAGVTQTPRYLIKTRGQQVTLSCSPISGHRSVSWYQQTPGQGLQFLFEYFSETQRNKGNFPGRFSGRQFSNSRSEMNVSTLELGDSALYLCASSLDPPQGRSTDTQYFGPGTRLTVL.

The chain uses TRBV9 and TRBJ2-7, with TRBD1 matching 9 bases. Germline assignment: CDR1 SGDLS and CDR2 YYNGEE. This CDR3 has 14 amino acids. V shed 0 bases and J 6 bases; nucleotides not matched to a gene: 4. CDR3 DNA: TGTGCCAGCAGCGTAGACACAGGGGGCGGCGAGCAGTACTTC. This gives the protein CASSVDTGGGEQYF. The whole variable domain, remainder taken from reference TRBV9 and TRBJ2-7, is DSGVTQTPKHLITATGQRVTLRCSPRSGDLSVYWYQQSLDQGLQFLIQYYNGEERAKGNILERFSAQQFPDLHSELNLSSLELGDSALYFCASSVDTGGGEQYFGPGTRLTVT.

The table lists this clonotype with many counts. CDR3: CANSPGTGSTDTQYF. The CDR3, as DNA: TGTGCCAACTCGCCCGGGACAGGGAGCACAGATACGCAGTATTTT. The chain employs TRBV10-3 and TRBJ2-3; 9 bases agree with TRBD1. The germline CDR1 and CDR2 sequences are ENHRY and SYGVKD. V lost 10 bases to trimming and J lost 0 bases; unmatched junction nucleotides: 8. The CDR3 totals 15 residues.